This passage covers 4 T cell receptor beta chains from one sample sequenced in a study of technical replicates of blood from several donors. The protocol was immunoSEQ multiplex PCR, while the TCRdb copy is restricted to in-frame clones and leaves out a portion. The sample lists 75,000 to 95,000 clones, 95% occurring once. The material sequenced was T cells isolated from PBMCs. These receptors all come from a human donor in good health.

This CDR3 reads CASSPSKFGESTDTQYF. The CDR3, as DNA: TGTGCCAGCAGCCCTTCGAAGTTCGGGGAAAGCACAGATACGCAGTATTTT. The V call is TRBV7-9, the J call TRBJ2-3; perhaps TRBD2 as D (5 bases). This CDR3 comprises 17 residues. V lost 5 bases to trimming and J lost 0 bases, with 18 bases between them. Germline CDR1 SEHNR, CDR2 FQNEAQ (reference sequence).

The CDR3 DNA sequence: TGTGCCAGCAGCGCCGCCGGGACAGGTGGCCATGGCTACACCTTC. This codes for CASSAAGTGGHGYTF. The chain carries TRBV9 and TRBJ1-2; 8 nucleotides line up with TRBD1. Germline-derived CDR1 and CDR2 are SGDLS and YYNGEE. V trimming: 3 bases; J trimming: 6 bases; junction bases outside the gene matches: 10. The CDR3 covers 15 residues.

CDR3 sequence reads: CASSRTSNSDTQYF. The CDR3 DNA reads TGTGCCAGTAGTAGAACTAGCAATTCAGATACGCAGTATTTT. The genes are TRBV19 and TRBJ2-3, with D possibly TRBD2 on 6 matching bases. Germline V gene data show CDR1 as LNHDA and CDR2 as SQIVND (reference sequence). This CDR3 is built from 14 residues. Trimming stripped 4 bases from V and 4 bases from J, with 12 bases between. The entire variable domain, with the rest obtained from reference TRBV19 and TRBJ2-3, is as follows: DGGITQSPKYLFRKEGQNVTLSCEQNLNHDAMYWYRQDPGQGLRLIYYSQIVNDFQKGDIAEGYSVSREKKESFPLTVTSAQKNPTAFYLCASSRTSNSDTQYFGPGTRLTVL.

The J gene is TRBJ2-3, the V gene TRBV6-1, with D unresolved. The CDR3 is 15 residues long. V lost 0 bases to trimming and J lost 2 bases, with 9 bases between them. Germline lookup yields CDR1 MNHNS and CDR2 SASEGT. Written as DNA, the CDR3 is TGTGCCAGCAGTGAAGCGATGGTAGTCACAGATACGCAGTATTTT. Its translation is CASSEAMVVTDTQYF.